The 17 T cell receptor beta chains presented below share a single source sample, sequenced in a study of identical twins. TCRdb re-called the 5' RACE reads through MiXCR, storing one row per CDR3 protein. Of 600,000 to 800,000 distinct CDR3 sequences listed, 21% are singletons. The same sample was also studied in work on T cells expressing NK-cell markers.

Sequencing was carried out using PBMCs. The origin of the receptors is a woman between 18 and 29 years old in good health.

This clonotype was observed a handful of times. The chain has TRBV7-6 and TRBJ1-5; TRBD1 might be the D (6 bases). V dropped 1 base and J dropped 7 bases, with 17 bases sitting between them. CDR3 size: 16 residues. Germline V CDR1 and CDR2: SGHVS, FNYEAQ. This chain's CDR3 is CASSLEGGPLGQPQHF. In DNA form, the CDR3 reads TGTGCCAGCAGCTTAGAGGGGGGCCCTCTTGGGCAGCCCCAGCATTTT. Based on the CDR3 plus reference TRBV7-6 and TRBJ1-5, the full variable domain is GAGVSQSPRYKVTKRGQDVALRCDPISGHVSLYWYRQALGQGPEFLTYFNYEAQQDKSGLPNDRFSAERPEGSISTLTIQRTEQRDSAMYRCASSLEGGPLGQPQHFGDGTRLSIL.

The gene calls are TRBV6-1 and TRBJ2-7; D ambiguous. Trimming removed 6 bases from V and 6 bases from J, with 21 bases in between. This CDR3 contains 15 residues. From germline, CDR1 is MNHNS and CDR2 SASEGT. CDR3: CASRSDAQATIEQYF. The CDR3 nucleotides read TGTGCCAGCAGATCTGACGCGCAAGCTACGATCGAGCAGTACTTC.

V usage is TRBV12-3 or TRBV12-4 and J usage is TRBJ2-7; 9 positions match TRBD1. J was trimmed by 3 bases and V by 9 bases; bases with no gene match: 6. CDR3 size: 13 residues. The CDR3 DNA sequence: TGTGCCAGTATGGGACAGGGCGACTACGAGCAGTACTTC. It translates to CASMGQGDYEQYF.

In this sample, this clonotype turned up once. The chain recombines TRBV6-5 with TRBJ2-6, with unresolved D. CDR3 length: 17 residues. CDR1 and CDR2 (germline): MNHEY, SVGAGI. V was shortened by 0 bases and J by 3 bases, with 12 bases between the two germline ends. The CDR3 DNA reads as TGTGCCAGCAGTTACTCCGCAGGTACGGGTGGGGCCAACGTCCTGACTTTC. This translates into CASSYSAGTGGANVLTF.

The V gene is TRBV3-1, the J gene TRBJ2-1; D gene unclear. The CDR3 has 13 residues. Trimming shortened V by 3 bases and J by 9 bases, and 12 bases separated the two germline ends. The germline V gene encodes CDR1 LGHDT and CDR2 YNNKEL (reference sequence). This chain's CDR3 is CASSQVPPGEQFF. The DNA of the CDR3 is TGTGCCAGCAGCCAGGTACCCCCGGGTGAGCAGTTCTTC.

The table lists this clonotype with a few counts. The gene calls are TRBV12-3 or TRBV12-4 and TRBJ1-1; D ambiguous. The CDR3 is 15 amino acids. V was cut by 6 bases and J by 1 base, with 15 bases left in between. CDR3 in amino acids: CASSLKWVGNTEAFF. DNA of the CDR3: TGTGCCAGCAGCTTGAAGTGGGTCGGGAACACTGAAGCTTTCTTT.

This clonotype turned up a few times. V is TRBV12-3 or TRBV12-4 and J is TRBJ2-1; D gene unclear. The CDR3 contains 15 residues. Trimming removed 6 bases from V and 5 bases from J, with 17 bases in between. The CDR3: CASRDETSTNNEQFF. DNA for the CDR3: TGTGCCAGCAGGGATGAGACTTCCACCAACAATGAGCAGTTCTTC.

The chain carries TRBV27 and TRBJ2-3, with 14 positions matching TRBD2. Trimming removed 8 bases from V and 5 bases from J; junction bases left unmatched: 3. CDR1 MNHEY and CDR2 SMNVEV come from the germline V gene (reference sequence). The CDR3 contains 14 residues. CDR3: CASRTSGGKDTQYF. The CDR3 region has the DNA TGTGCCAGCCGGACTAGCGGGGGGAAAGATACGCAGTATTTT.

There are many counts of this clonotype. The chain employs TRBV20-1 and TRBJ2-7, with TRBD2 matching over 9 bases. Germline values: CDR1 DFQATT, CDR2 SNEGSKA (reference sequence). There are 14 residues in the CDR3. The ends lost 3 bases at V and 4 bases at J; junction bases unmatched: 7. DNA of the CDR3: TGCAGTGCTAGTGCTAGCGGGACTGCATACGAGCAGTACTTC. It codes for CSASASGTAYEQYF.

The chain couples TRBV20-1 to TRBJ1-3, with 10 bases matching TRBD1. Germline V CDR1 and CDR2: DFQATT, SNEGSKA (reference sequence). V lost 2 bases to trimming and J lost 2 bases; unmatched junction nucleotides: 6. The CDR3 has 16 amino acids. The CDR3 spells CSARSEDRGTGNTIYF. CDR3 sequence (DNA): TGCAGTGCTAGATCCGAGGACAGGGGGACTGGAAACACCATATATTTT.

This clonotype was counted only a few times. The CDR3 region is CSAPGPANYGYTF. The CDR3 DNA follows: TGCAGTGCTCCAGGACCCGCTAACTATGGCTACACCTTC. The J gene is TRBJ1-2, the V gene TRBV20-1; D unresolved. Germline CDR1 and CDR2: DFQATT and SNEGSKA (reference sequence). V was clipped by 5 bases and J by 0 bases, with 10 bases between them. There are 13 residues in the CDR3.

This clonotype was detected a few times. In DNA form, the CDR3 reads TGTGCCAGCAGCCTCCACGATACGCAGTATTTT. Protein sequence: CASSLHDTQYF. The genes are TRBV7-2 and TRBJ2-3; the D is unclear. The CDR3 sequence is 11 residues long. The V and J ends lost 5 bases and 6 bases respectively, with 6 bases between them. CDR1 is SGHTA and CDR2 is FQGNSA in the germline V gene.

This clonotype was seen ten or more times. The chain is built from TRBV7-9 and TRBJ2-2, with 12 positions matching TRBD2. Losses at the gene ends were 5 bases for V and 2 bases for J; bases not matched to a gene: 3. Per germline, CDR1 SEHNR and CDR2 FQNEAQ (reference sequence). The CDR3 covers 16 residues. Here the CDR3 DNA reads TGTGCCAGCAGCCCCGGACTAGCGGGAAACACCGGGGAGCTGTTTTTT. This gives the protein CASSPGLAGNTGELFF.

The rearrangement links TRBV20-1 to TRBJ2-7; D is undetermined. Trimming stripped 1 base from V and 0 bases from J, with 13 bases between. Germline assignment: CDR1 DFQATT and CDR2 SNEGSKA (reference sequence). The CDR3 consists of 15 residues. CDR3 protein: CSARALRADSYEQYF. In DNA form, the CDR3 reads TGCAGTGCTAGAGCGCTGAGAGCCGACTCCTACGAGCAGTACTTC.

The genes are TRBV7-3 and TRBJ2-5; a possible D gene is TRBD2 (5 bases). There are 15 residues in the CDR3. CDR1 is SGHTA and CDR2 is FQGTGA in the germline V gene. V was trimmed by 1 base and J by 5 bases, leaving 14 bases between them. CDR3 protein: CASSLRGLERETQYF. CDR3 bases: TGTGCCAGCAGCTTAAGGGGATTGGAGCGGGAGACCCAGTACTTC. Looking up the rest from reference TRBV7-3 and TRBJ2-5 gives the full variable domain: GAGVSQTPSNKVTEKGKYVELRCDPISGHTALYWYRQSLGQGPEFLIYFQGTGAADDSGLPNDRFFAVRPEGSVSTLKIQRTERGDSAVYLCASSLRGLERETQYFGPGTRLLVL.

This chain connects TRBV6-2 or TRBV6-3 to TRBJ2-2; D perhaps matches TRBD2 (5 bases). CDR1 and CDR2 (germline): MNHEY, SVGEGT. V dropped 6 bases and J dropped 4 bases, with 21 bases sitting between them. The CDR3 sequence is 17 residues long. The CDR3 spells CASSPQRSGSSTGELFF. CDR3 coding DNA: TGTGCCAGCAGCCCTCAAAGGAGCGGATCATCCACCGGGGAGCTGTTTTTT.

As DNA, the CDR3 is TGCAGTGCTCTACAACTAGCGGGGGCCTCCTACGAGCAGTACTTC. Protein sequence: CSALQLAGASYEQYF. This chain connects TRBV20-1 to TRBJ2-7; 11 bases agree with TRBD2. J was trimmed by 0 bases and V by 5 bases; bases with no gene match: 6. The CDR3 extends over 15 amino acids. Germline CDR1 reads DFQATT; CDR2 reads SNEGSKA (reference sequence).